The sample holds a few counts of the clone carrying this T cell receptor (beta chain). Its antigen is not known. These data are taken from a study of early T cells in non-severe SARS-CoV-2 infection. Background on the study: The authors sequenced bulk RNA from unsorted whole blood, leaving chains unpaired.

The length of the CDR3 is 14 residues. Germline-derived CDR1 and CDR2 are DFQATT and SNEGSKA (reference sequence). The V gene lost 5 bases and the J gene lost 0 bases, with 11 bases spanning the gap. Study-wide points: Private and CD4 specificities were missed by VDJdb matching, which favored anti-spike CD8 responses.

Individual cDNA molecules were tagged with unique molecular identifiers, the study reported. TCRdb re-analysed the 5' RACE reads in MiXCR, keeping a single row per CDR3 protein. The sample lists 62,000 or so distinct CDR3 sequences; approximately 9.3% were seen once. V and J are TRBV20-1 and TRBJ2-1, with no clear D. This receptor was taken from an adult who was a healthcare worker with PCR-confirmed SARS-CoV-2 infection or an uninfected control (not recorded which). Sequencing was done on a sample of whole blood. DNA of the CDR3: TGCAGTGCTCGCCTGACAAGCTCCTACAATGAGCAGTTCTTC. This encodes CSARLTSSYNEQFF.